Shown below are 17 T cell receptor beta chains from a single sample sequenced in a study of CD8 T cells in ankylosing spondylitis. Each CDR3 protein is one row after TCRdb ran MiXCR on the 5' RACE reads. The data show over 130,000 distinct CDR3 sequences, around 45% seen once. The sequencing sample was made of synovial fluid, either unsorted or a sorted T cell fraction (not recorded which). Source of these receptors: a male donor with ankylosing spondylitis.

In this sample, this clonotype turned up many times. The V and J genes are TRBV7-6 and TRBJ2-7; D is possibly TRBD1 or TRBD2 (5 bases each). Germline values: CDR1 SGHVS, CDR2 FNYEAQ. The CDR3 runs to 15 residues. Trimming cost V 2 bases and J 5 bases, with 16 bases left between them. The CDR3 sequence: CASSLRLGEMNEQYF. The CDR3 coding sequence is TGTGCCAGCAGCTTAAGGCTGGGGGAGATGAACGAGCAGTACTTC.

The CDR3: CASTQRLIRSYEQYF. The DNA for the CDR3 is TGTGCCAGCACCCAAAGGTTGATAAGGTCGTACGAGCAGTACTTC. This rearrangement joins TRBV2 to TRBJ2-7, with D unresolved. The V end lost 7 bases, the J end lost 4 bases, and 20 bases lay between the germline ends. This CDR3 is 15 amino acids long. Germline values: CDR1 SNHLY, CDR2 FYNNEI.

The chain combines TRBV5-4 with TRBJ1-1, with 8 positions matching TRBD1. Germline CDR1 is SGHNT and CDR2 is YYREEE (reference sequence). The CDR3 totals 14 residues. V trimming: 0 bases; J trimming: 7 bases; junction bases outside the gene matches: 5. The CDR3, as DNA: TGTGCCAGCAGCTTGGGACAGGGGATACTTGAAGCTTTCTTT. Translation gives CASSLGQGILEAFF.

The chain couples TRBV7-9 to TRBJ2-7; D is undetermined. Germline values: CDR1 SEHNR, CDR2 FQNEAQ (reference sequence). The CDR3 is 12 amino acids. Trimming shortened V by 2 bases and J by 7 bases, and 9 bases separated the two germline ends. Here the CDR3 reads CASSLYTPEQYF. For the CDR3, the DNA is TGTGCCAGCAGCTTATACACCCCTGAGCAGTACTTC.

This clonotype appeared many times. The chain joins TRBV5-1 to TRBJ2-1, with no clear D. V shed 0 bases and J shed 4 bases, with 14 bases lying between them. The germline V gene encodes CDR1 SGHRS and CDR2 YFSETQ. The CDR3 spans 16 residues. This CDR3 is CASSLVGWLTYNEQFF. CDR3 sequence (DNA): TGCGCCAGCAGCTTGGTAGGTTGGCTAACATACAATGAGCAGTTCTTC.

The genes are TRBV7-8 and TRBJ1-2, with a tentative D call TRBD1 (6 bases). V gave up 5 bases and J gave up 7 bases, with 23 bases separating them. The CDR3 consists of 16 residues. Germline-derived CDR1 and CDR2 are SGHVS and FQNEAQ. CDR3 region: CASSPPGGRGSGGYTF. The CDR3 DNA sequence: TGTGCCAGCAGCCCCCCCGGGGGCAGGGGTTCTGGTGGCTACACCTTC.

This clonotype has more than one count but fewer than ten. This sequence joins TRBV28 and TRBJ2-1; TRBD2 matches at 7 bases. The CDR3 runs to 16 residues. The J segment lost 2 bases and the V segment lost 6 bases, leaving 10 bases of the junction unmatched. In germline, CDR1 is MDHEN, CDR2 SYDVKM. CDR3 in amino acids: CASRDPASGTYNEQFF. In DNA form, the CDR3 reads TGTGCCAGCAGGGACCCTGCTAGCGGAACCTACAATGAGCAGTTCTTC.

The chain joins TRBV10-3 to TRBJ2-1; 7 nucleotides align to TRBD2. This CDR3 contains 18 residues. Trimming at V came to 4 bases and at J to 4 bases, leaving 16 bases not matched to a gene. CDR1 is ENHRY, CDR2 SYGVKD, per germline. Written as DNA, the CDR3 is TGTGCCATCAGTGTCTCATGGAGCGGGATCATGGGGTACAATGAGCAGTTCTTC. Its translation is CAISVSWSGIMGYNEQFF.

The CDR3 loop is CSARPPRRTSGGIQYF. In DNA form, the CDR3 reads TGCAGTGCTAGGCCCCCGAGGCGGACTAGCGGGGGGATTCAGTACTTC. V and J are TRBV20-1 and TRBJ2-4; 14 bases match TRBD2. Germline V gene sequence: CDR1 DFQATT, CDR2 SNEGSKA (reference sequence). With 3 bases clipped from V and 10 bases from J, the junction kept 11 bases outside the gene matches. This CDR3 is built from 16 residues.

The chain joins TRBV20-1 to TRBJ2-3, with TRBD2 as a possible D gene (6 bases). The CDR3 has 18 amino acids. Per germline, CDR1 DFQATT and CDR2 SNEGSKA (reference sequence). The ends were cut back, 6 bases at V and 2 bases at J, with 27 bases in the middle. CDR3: CSAHSVAEYGAHTDTQYF. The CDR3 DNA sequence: TGCAGTGCCCACTCAGTAGCGGAGTATGGGGCACACACAGATACGCAGTATTTT.

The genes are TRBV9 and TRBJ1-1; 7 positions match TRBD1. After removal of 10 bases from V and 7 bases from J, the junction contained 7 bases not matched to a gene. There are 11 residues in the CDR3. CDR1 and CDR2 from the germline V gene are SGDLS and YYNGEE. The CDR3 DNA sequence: TGTGCCGGGTTGGGACAGAATGAAGCTTTCTTT. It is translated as CAGLGQNEAFF.

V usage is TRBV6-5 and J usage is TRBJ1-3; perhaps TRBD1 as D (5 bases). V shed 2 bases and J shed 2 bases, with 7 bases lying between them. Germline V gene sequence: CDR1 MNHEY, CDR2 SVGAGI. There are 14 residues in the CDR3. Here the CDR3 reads CASSYGGAGNTIYF. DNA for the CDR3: TGTGCCAGCAGTTACGGGGGTGCTGGAAACACCATATATTTT.

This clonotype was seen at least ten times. The CDR3 region is CASRVGTGYNEQFF. The DNA of the CDR3 is TGTGCCAGCAGGGTTGGGACGGGATACAATGAGCAGTTCTTC. J is TRBJ2-1 and V is TRBV7-9, with D tentatively TRBD1 or TRBD2 (5 bases each). This CDR3 is 14 amino acids long. V was pared by 6 bases and J by 4 bases, with 13 bases between. The V gene's germline CDR1 is SEHNR and CDR2 FQNEAQ (reference sequence).

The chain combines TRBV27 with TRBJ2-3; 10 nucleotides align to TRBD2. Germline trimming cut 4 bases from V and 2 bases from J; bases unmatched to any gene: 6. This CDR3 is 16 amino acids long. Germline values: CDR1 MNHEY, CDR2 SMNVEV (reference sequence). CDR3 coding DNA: TGTGCCAGCAGTTACGGACTAGCGGTCCCCACAGATACGCAGTATTTT. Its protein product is CASSYGLAVPTDTQYF.

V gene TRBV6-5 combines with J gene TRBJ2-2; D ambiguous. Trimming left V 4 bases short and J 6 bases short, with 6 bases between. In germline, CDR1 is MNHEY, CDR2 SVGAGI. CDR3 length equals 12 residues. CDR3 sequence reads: CASSFQPGELFF. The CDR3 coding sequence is TGTGCCAGCAGTTTTCAGCCCGGGGAGCTGTTTTTT.

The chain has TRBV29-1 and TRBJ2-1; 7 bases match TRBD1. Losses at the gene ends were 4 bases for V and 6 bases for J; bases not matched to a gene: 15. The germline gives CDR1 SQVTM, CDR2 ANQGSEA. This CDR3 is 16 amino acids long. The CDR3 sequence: CSVGGVSDRASNEQFF. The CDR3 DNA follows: TGCAGCGTTGGAGGTGTCAGCGACAGGGCTAGCAATGAGCAGTTCTTC.

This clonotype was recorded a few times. CDR3 in amino acids: CASSEWQEPPLYEQFF. DNA for the CDR3: TGTGCCAGCAGTGAGTGGCAAGAACCGCCCTTGTATGAGCAGTTCTTC. This chain connects TRBV2 to TRBJ2-1, with D hard to call. The CDR3 length is 16 residues. V gave up 3 bases and J gave up 8 bases, with 20 bases separating them. CDR1 is SNHLY, CDR2 FYNNEI, per germline.